Listed below are T cell receptor beta chains from one sample, sequenced in a study of glioma-infiltrating T cells after dendritic cell vaccination. Generated by immunoSEQ multiplex PCR, the TCRdb table keeps only in-frame clones and is missing some. This sample carries over 55,000 clones, around 81% of them seen once, and the ten largest clones take less than 8%. The starting material was blood, obtained before dendritic cell vaccination. These receptors all stem from a human donor with glioblastoma. Each CDR3 is given with its conserved first and last residue. The order of the fields is J gene, V gene, CDR3 protein.

>TRBJ1-2|TRBV15
CATSRDYDRGRDYGYTF
>TRBJ1-3|TRBV9
CATNLLVSGNTIYF
>TRBJ1-2|TRBV30
CAWTQGAIGYTF
>TRBJ1-5|TRBV27
CASSFTGTGAGKSNQPQHF
>TRBJ2-4|TRBV4-1
CASSLSLAKNIQYF
>TRBJ2-7|TRBV9
CASSVGGGDFSEQYF
>TRBJ1-2|TRBV7-6
CASSSQMTGIYGYTF
>TRBJ1-2|TRBV4-1
CASSQDSQGAYGYTF
>TRBJ1-2|TRBV7-9
CASSVLLDYGYTF
>TRBJ2-1|TRBV2
CASKGAGEPQDEQFF
>TRBJ1-1|TRBV2
CASRISTGNTEAFF
>TRBJ1-1|TRBV9
CASSAKGQGTEAFF
>TRBJ1-4|TRBV7-6
CASSPTVTNEKLFF
>TRBJ2-2|TRBV7-9
CASSLTRAVTGELFF
>TRBJ1-1|TRBV5-8
CASSPGAGNTEAFF
>TRBJ2-3|TRBV19
CASSPVGGSLGDTQYF
>TRBJ2-2|TRBV7-3
CASTPAGGAGNTGELFF
>TRBJ2-2|TRBV6-4
CASSAWAATGELFF
>TRBJ1-1|TRBV9
CASSGGRKTMNTEAFF
>TRBJ1-2|TRBV27
CASSTRTGYYYGYTF
>TRBJ1-4|TRBV15
CATSGGLGGTSTEKLFF
>TRBJ1-2|TRBV6-1
CASNTQANYGYTF
>TRBJ2-5|TRBV11-1
CASSLTSGETQYF
>TRBJ2-5|TRBV11-2
CASSLTSGVSETQYF
>TRBJ1-1|TRBV15
CATSRDRVQTEAFF
>TRBJ2-7|TRBV4-3
CASSQVVDGVAGVEQYF
>TRBJ1-2|TRBV10-3
CAISDRQGEKDGYTF
>TRBJ2-1|TRBV15
CATSRVLAGAYNEQFF
>TRBJ2-3|TRBV27
CASSPGLAGGGDTQYF
>TRBJ2-5|TRBV6-5
CASSPGLGETQYF
>TRBJ1-1|TRBV11-2
CASSFGLYTEAFF
>TRBJ2-2|TRBV5-1
CASSLVGQRFTGELFF
>TRBJ1-5|TRBV29-1
CSVGQGKVGQPQHF
>TRBJ2-7|TRBV2
CATNRDRSSYEQYF
>TRBJ1-3|TRBV18
CASSPGQISSGNTIYF
>TRBJ1-6|TRBV2
CASMITGNSPLHF
>TRBJ2-1|TRBV25-1
CASSATEYNEQFF
>TRBJ1-1|TRBV9
CASSELLWGENTEAFF
>TRBJ2-3|TRBV28
CASSTPASGGAWGDTQYF
>TRBJ2-3|TRBV6-6
CASSPTGLSQYF
>TRBJ1-1|TRBV5-1
CASSEDGQGGLNTEAFF
>TRBJ1-2|TRBV6-6
CASNRRTGDYGYTF